This T cell receptor beta chain originates from a study of graft-versus-host responses after intestinal transplantation. Overall study: Every one of the recipients received anti-thymocyte globulin induction and afterwards took tacrolimus and steroids for approximately three years. Study observations and caveats: The study found high graft-versus-host to host-versus-graft clonal ratios in allografts of patients with graft-donor T cell macrochimerism. The marrow of recipients harbored GvH clones, and ileum or blood showed some of them first. The highest levels of circulating GvH clones went along with early declines in HvG clones after transplant.

On this clone: What it binds is not known.

Clones were sequenced by immunoSEQ multiplex PCR, and TCRdb holds only the in-frame ones, with some missing. The repertoire holds about 82,000 clones, with approximately 90% as singletons. The CDR3 has 13 amino acids. Germline V gene sequence: CDR1 MNHEY, CDR2 SMNVEV (reference sequence). V lost 6 bases and J lost 7; bases outside the gene matches: 5. The sequence derives from a human donor who was the organ donor for an intestinal transplant. This chain links TRBV27 with TRBJ1-2; 10 positions match TRBD1. The specimen comprised unstimulated CD4+ T cells sorted from spleen or lymph node cells, sampled before transplant. The CDR3 protein is CASRSTGGRGYTF. In DNA, the CDR3 is TGTGCCAGCAGATCGACAGGGGGCCGTGGCTACACCTTC.